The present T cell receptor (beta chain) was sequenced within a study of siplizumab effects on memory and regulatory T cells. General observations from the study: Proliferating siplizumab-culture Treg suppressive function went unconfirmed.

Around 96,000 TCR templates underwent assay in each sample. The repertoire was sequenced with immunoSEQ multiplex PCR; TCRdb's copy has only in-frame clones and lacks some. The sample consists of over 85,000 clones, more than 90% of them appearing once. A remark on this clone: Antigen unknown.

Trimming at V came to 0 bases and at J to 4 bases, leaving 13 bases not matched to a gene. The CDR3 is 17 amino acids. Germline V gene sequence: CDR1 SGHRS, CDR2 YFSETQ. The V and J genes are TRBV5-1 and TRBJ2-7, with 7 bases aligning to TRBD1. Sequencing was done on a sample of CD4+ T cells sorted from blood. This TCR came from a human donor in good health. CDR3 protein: CASSLGQGWPGLYEQYF. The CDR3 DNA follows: TGCGCCAGCAGCTTGGGACAGGGCTGGCCTGGATTATACGAGCAGTACTTC.